This T cell receptor beta chain derives from a study of beta chain features in type 1 diabetes. Broader study findings: VDJ junctions from patients with type 1 diabetes contained fewer insertions and more deletions. Across all four CD4+ subsets, people with type 1 diabetes showed modestly shorter TCRB CDR3s. It was among patients, rather than healthy donors, that naive, central memory and Treg TCRB repertoires appeared more similar.

A word on this clone: Its target is not known.

The CDR3 consists of 16 residues. Germline CDR1 is MNHEY and CDR2 is SVGAGI. With 4 bases removed from V and 1 base from J, the gap between germline ends came to 16 bases. Markers CD45RO/CCR7/CD25/CD127/CD95/CD27 served to sort CD4+ naive, central memory, regulatory and stem cell-like memory cells. All of the isolated RNA was reverse transcribed, so expressed TCRB transcripts were sequenced. TCRdb's table, derived via immunoSEQ multiplex PCR, lists solely in-frame clones and lacks some. Found here are around 450,000 clones, 9.5% to 12% of them singletons; the top ten hold over 0.04%. V and J are TRBV6-5 and TRBJ1-1; D is perhaps TRBD1 (6 bases). Sample: naive CD4+ T cells from blood. The source of this sequence is a woman younger than 35 in good health. The CDR3 region is CASSSGSSGANTEAFF. The CDR3 bases are TGTGCCAGCAGTTCCGGATCATCAGGGGCGAACACTGAAGCTTTCTTT.